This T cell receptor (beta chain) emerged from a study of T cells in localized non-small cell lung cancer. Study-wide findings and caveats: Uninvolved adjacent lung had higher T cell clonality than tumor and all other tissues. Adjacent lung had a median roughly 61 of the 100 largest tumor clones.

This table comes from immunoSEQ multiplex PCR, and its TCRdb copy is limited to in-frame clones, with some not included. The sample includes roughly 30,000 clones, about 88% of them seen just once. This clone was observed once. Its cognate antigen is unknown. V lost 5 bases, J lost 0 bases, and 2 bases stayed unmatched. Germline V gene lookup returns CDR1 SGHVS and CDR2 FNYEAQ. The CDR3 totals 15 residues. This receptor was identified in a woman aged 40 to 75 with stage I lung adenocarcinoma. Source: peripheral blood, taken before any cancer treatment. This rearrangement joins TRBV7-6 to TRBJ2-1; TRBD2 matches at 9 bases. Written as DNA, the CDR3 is TGTGCCAGCAGCCAGGGACTAGCCTCCTACAATGAGCAGTTCTTC. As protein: CASSQGLASYNEQFF.